These 6 T cell receptor beta chains were sequenced from one sample in a study of T cell clonality in common variable immunodeficiency. Produced via immunoSEQ multiplex PCR; TCRdb's table is partial and in-frame only. This repertoire holds approximately 64,000 clones, and none appear only once. Input material: peripheral blood mononuclear cells. All receptors come from a person aged 18 to 70 in good health.

This clone was found many times. The read terminates 3 residues before the CDR3 end, so the remaining end is supplied by the germline J gene. This chain joins TRBV19 and TRBJ2-1; the D gene is possibly TRBD1 (6 bases). CDR1 is LNHDA, CDR2 SQIVND, per germline (reference sequence). The V and J ends lost 5 bases and 1 base respectively, with 12 bases between them. This CDR3 region has 15 residues. Partial CDR3 DNA: TGTGCCAGTAGTTTCTCAGGGGCGTCCTACAATGAG. Translating gives CASSFSGASYNE. The whole CDR3 reads CASSFSGASYNEQFF.

At least ten counts were recorded for this clone. The read ends 3 residues shy of where the CDR3 ends; the end is completed using the germline J gene. The genes are TRBV7-8 and TRBJ2-7; 9 bases match TRBD1. This CDR3 is built from 15 residues. With 4 bases clipped from V and 3 bases from J, the junction kept 7 bases outside the gene matches. Germline loops: CDR1 SGHVS, CDR2 FQNEAQ. The CDR3 sequence: CASSYWTGESYEQYF. The DNA read from the CDR3 is TGTGCCAGCAGCTATTGGACAGGGGAAAGCTACGAG.

This clone was detected ten times or more. The read gets to within 3 residues of the CDR3 end, and the germline J gene fills in the rest. This chain joins TRBV7-9 and TRBJ1-2, with a tentative D call TRBD1 (6 bases). The CDR3 covers 15 residues. V was clipped by 1 base and J by 0 bases, with 9 bases between them. The germline V gene has CDR1 SEHNR and CDR2 FQNEAQ (reference sequence). The chain's CDR3 is CASSLVDSPNYGYTF. The DNA read from the CDR3 is TGTGCCAGCAGCTTAGTGGACAGTCCTAACTATGGC.

This clone was observed a few times. The sequenced CDR3 bases are TGTGCCAGCAGCTTAGTTGCGGGCTACAATGAG. Amino acids: CASSLVAGYNE. The CDR3, in full, reads CASSLVAGYNEQFF. This chain uses TRBV11-2 with TRBJ2-1; possibly TRBD2 for D (5 bases). The read ends 3 residues early relative to the CDR3; the germline J gene fills the gap. Germline V gives CDR1 SGHAT, CDR2 FQNNGV. The CDR3 covers 14 residues. V was pared by 1 base and J by 3 bases, with 7 bases between.

This clone was picked up a small number of times. This sequence may be a read error, since a much larger clone differs from it by one base. The CDR3 end is not reached by the read, which stops 3 residues before it; the germline J gene fills it in. V gene TRBV5-6 combines with J gene TRBJ2-7; D is unresolved. The CDR3 spans 15 residues. The ends were cut back, 5 bases at V and 2 bases at J, with 17 bases in the middle. Germline V gene lookup returns CDR1 SGHDT and CDR2 YYEEEE. The sequenced part of the CDR3 DNA is TGTGCCAGCAGGCCAAGACTGACTGCTCCCTACGAG. It is translated as CASRPRLTAPYE. The complete CDR3 reads CASRPRLTAPYEQYF.

This clone was observed many times. The read ends 3 residues early relative to the CDR3; the germline J gene fills the gap. V is TRBV12-3 or TRBV12-4 and J is TRBJ2-7; 7 bases fit TRBD1. This CDR3 comprises 14 residues. The trim removed 5 bases at V and 3 bases at J, leaving 7 bases unmatched. This chain's CDR3 is CASSRRDSYYEQYF. The covered CDR3 bases are TGTGCCAGCAGTCGAAGGGACAGTTACTACGAG.